This T cell receptor (beta chain) was observed in a study of blood T cell repertoires in COVID-19. The wider study: The origin of the acute and convalescent COVID-19 samples was the United States, Italy and Spain.

In the original workflow: The authors estimated nucleated cell counts from reference gene primer amplification. Assay: immunoSEQ multiplex PCR; the TCRdb copy retains only in-frame clones and omits some. V and J calls and clone size come straight from that table; D and trimming were deduced from the DNA. The sample consists of 170,000 or so clones, 80% of them appearing once. The sample comprised peripheral blood. The sequence came from a man between 65 and 85 years old with active or convalescent COVID-19.

The CDR3: CASSPSGGRRNEQFF. The CDR3 DNA follows: TGTGCCAGCAGCCCCTCGGGCGGGAGGCGAAATGAGCAGTTCTTC. This sequence joins TRBV5-4 and TRBJ2-1; 8 nucleotides align to TRBD2. With V trimmed by 4 bases and J by 7 bases, 10 bases remained unmatched. CDR1 is SGHNT and CDR2 is YYREEE in the germline V gene (reference sequence). The CDR3 covers 15 residues.